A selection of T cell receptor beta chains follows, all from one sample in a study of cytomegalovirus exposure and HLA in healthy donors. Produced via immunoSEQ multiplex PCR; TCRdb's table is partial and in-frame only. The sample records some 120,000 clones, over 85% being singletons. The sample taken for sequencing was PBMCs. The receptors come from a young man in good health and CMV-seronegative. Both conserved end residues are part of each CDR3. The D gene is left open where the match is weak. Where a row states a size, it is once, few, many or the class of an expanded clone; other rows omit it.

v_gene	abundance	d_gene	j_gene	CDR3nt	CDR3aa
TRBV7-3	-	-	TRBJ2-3	TGTGCCAGCAGCCCCCTCGGTGGAGATACGCAGTATTTT	CASSPLGGDTQYF
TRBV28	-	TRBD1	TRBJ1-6	TGTGCCAGCAACCAACAGGGGGCCTCCTATAATTCACCCCTCCACTTT	CASNQQGASYNSPLHF
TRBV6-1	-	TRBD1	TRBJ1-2	TGTGCCAGCAGTACTCCCCGACAGGGGAACTATGGCTACACCTTC	CASSTPRQGNYGYTF
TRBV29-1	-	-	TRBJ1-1	TGCAGCGTTTGTTTGAGACAACGGCCCACTGAAGCTTTCTTT	CSVCLRQRPTEAFF
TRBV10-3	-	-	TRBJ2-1	TGTGCCATCAGTGAACGGGGGGCGCGAAATGAGCAGTTCTTC	CAISERGARNEQFF
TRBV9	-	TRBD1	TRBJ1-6	TGTGCCAGCAGCGCTCTAGACAGGGGCAATTCACCCCTCCACTTT	CASSALDRGNSPLHF
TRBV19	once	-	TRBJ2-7	TGTGCCAGTAGTATCGACATTCTCTACGAGCAGTACTTC	CASSIDILYEQYF
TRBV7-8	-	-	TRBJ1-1	TGTGCCAGCAGCCCCGCCCAGGGGTCGAACACTGAAGCTTTCTTT	CASSPAQGSNTEAFF
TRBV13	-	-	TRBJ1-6	TGTGCCAGCAGCCCCTCGGGACTGAATAATTCACCCCTCCACTTT	CASSPSGLNNSPLHF
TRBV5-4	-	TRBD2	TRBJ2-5	TGTGCCAGCAGCTCTAGCGGGGGGGCCGCGGAGACCCAGTACTTC	CASSSSGGAAETQYF
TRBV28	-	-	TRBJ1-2	TGTGCCAGCAGTTTGGGGGGGGCGGTCGACGGCTACACCTTC	CASSLGGAVDGYTF
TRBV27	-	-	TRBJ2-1	TGTGCCAGCAGTTTATCCTTTCAAGTACGGGAGCAGTTCTTC	CASSLSFQVREQFF
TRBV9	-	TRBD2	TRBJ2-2	TGTGCCAGCAGCCCCTCCCTCCGAGCGGGGTCGAACACCGGGGAGCTGTTTTTT	CASSPSLRAGSNTGELFF
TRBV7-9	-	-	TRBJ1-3	TGTGCCAGCAGCGCTTACGCTGGCTTTGGAAACACCATATATTTT	CASSAYAGFGNTIYF
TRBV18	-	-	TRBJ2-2	TGTGCCAGCTCACCTTCGGGACACCCGAACACCGGGGAGCTGTTTTTT	CASSPSGHPNTGELFF
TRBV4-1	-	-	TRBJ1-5	TGCGCCAGCGGTTCCGGGAGTTATAGCAATCAGCCCCAGCATTTT	CASGSGSYSNQPQHF
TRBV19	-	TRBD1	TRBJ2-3	TGTGCCAGTAGGGGACAGGGGGAATATACGCAGTATTTT	CASRGQGEYTQYF
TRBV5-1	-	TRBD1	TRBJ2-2	TGCGCCAGCAGCGGACAGGGGAGGTCGCACACCGGGGAGCTGTTTTTT	CASSGQGRSHTGELFF
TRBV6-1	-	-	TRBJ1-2	TGTGCCGCCAACCTCTCCCCGGGTGGCTACACCTTC	CAANLSPGGYTF
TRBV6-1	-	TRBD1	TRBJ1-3	TGTGCCAGCAGTGAGACAGGGGGGACTGGAAACACCATATATTTT	CASSETGGTGNTIYF
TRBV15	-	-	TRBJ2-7	TGTGCCACCAGCAGAGATCCCTCCGGGGCCTACGAGCAGTACTTC	CATSRDPSGAYEQYF
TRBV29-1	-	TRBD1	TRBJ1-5	TGCAGCGTGGCCGGGACAGGGGGCTCTCAGCCCCAGCATTTT	CSVAGTGGSQPQHF
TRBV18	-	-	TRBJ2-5	TGTGCCAGCTCACCGAGGGAAGCACGAGGCAGGGACAATCCAATGGCCCAGTACTTC	CASSPREARGRDNPMAQYF
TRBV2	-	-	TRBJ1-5	TGTGCCAGCAGTGACAGATATCAGCCCCAGCATTTT	CASSDRYQPQHF
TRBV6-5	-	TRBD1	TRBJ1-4	TGTGCCAGCACCCCCACAGGGGGCGTTGAAAAACTGTTTTTT	CASTPTGGVEKLFF
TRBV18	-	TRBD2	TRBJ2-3	TGTGCCAGCTCACCTCCGTGGGCTAGCGGGGGCACAGATACGCAGTATTTT	CASSPPWASGGTDTQYF
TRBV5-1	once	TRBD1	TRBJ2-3	TGCGCCAGCAAATGGGGACAGCTGGCCCGCACAGATACGCAGTATTTT	CASKWGQLARTDTQYF
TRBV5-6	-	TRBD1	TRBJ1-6	TGTGCCAGCAGTTTAATGTGGACAGGGGTGTCACCCCTCCACTTT	CASSLMWTGVSPLHF
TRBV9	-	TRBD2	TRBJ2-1	TGTGCCAGCAGCGTAGTGGCTAGCGGGGTAAATGAGCAGTTCTTC	CASSVVASGVNEQFF
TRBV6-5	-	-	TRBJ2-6	TGTGCCAGCAGTCAGAGGGTTTCTGGGGCCAACGTCCTGACTTTC	CASSQRVSGANVLTF
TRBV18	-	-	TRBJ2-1	TGTGCCAGCTCACGGGGGGTGGACAATGAGCAGTTCTTC	CASSRGVDNEQFF
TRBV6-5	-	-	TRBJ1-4	TGTGCCAGCAGTAAGTGGACAGCCGTAGGTGAAAAACTGTTTTTT	CASSKWTAVGEKLFF
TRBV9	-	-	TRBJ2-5	TGTGCCAGCAGCGTAGGACAGCAAGAGACCCAGTACTTC	CASSVGQQETQYF
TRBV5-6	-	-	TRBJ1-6	TGTGCCAGCAGCTTGTGGCGGGATAATTCACCCCTCCACTTT	CASSLWRDNSPLHF
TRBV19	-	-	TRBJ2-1	TGTGCCAGTAGCGACCAGGGGATGGGTGAGCAGTTCTTC	CASSDQGMGEQFF
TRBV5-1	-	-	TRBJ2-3	TGCGCCAGCAGCTTGGGGACTAGCACAGATACGCAGTATTTT	CASSLGTSTDTQYF
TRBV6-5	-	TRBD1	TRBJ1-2	TGTGCCAGCAGTCGCACAGGGGATTATGGCTACACCTTC	CASSRTGDYGYTF
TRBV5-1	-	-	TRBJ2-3	TGCGCCAGCAGCTTGGGGCAGAGCACAGATACGCAGTATTTT	CASSLGQSTDTQYF
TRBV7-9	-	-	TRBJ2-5	TGTGCCAGCAGCTTGGCACACCAAGAGACCCAGTACTTC	CASSLAHQETQYF
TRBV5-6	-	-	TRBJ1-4	TGTGCCAGCAGTTTCGGCGCCCAGGGGCGAAATGAAAAACTGTTTTTT	CASSFGAQGRNEKLFF
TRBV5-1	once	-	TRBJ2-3	TGCGCCAGCAGCTTAAAAGAGGGCACAGATACGCAGTATTTT	CASSLKEGTDTQYF
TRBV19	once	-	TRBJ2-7	TGTGCCAGTAGTCGGGGGGACAGGATCTACGAGCAGTACTTC	CASSRGDRIYEQYF
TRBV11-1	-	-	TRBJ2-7	TGTGCCAGCAGCTTTGCCGGGGGCTACGAGCAGTACTTC	CASSFAGGYEQYF
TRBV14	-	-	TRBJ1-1	TGTGCCAGCAGCCAATTCGTCAGTGAAGCTTTCTTT	CASSQFVSEAFF
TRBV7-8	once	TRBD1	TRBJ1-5	TGTGCCAGCTCCGGACAGGGCAATCAGCCCCAGCATTTT	CASSGQGNQPQHF
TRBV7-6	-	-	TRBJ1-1	TGTGCCAGCAGCTTAGCGCCTGGGGCCAACACTGAAGCTTTCTTT	CASSLAPGANTEAFF
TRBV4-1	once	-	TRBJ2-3	TGCGCCAGCAGCCAAGGACTCGGTCGTGAGGATACGCAGTATTTT	CASSQGLGREDTQYF
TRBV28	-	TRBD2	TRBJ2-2	TGTGCCAGTATAAAACTAGCGGGGCCCGGGGAGCTGTTTTTT	CASIKLAGPGELFF
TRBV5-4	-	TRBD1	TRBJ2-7	TGTGCCAGCAGCCCCCCAGGGGGTTTTTCCTACGAGCAGTACTTC	CASSPPGGFSYEQYF
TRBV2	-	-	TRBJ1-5	TGTGCCAGCAGTTTGGCCCTTCAGCCCCAGCATTTT	CASSLALQPQHF
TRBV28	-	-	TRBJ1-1	TGTGCCAGCAGTACCCCAGCGGGTGAAGCTTTCTTT	CASSTPAGEAFF
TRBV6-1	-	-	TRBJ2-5	TGTGCCAGCAGCCGACACGTATTCCAAGAGACCCAGTACTTC	CASSRHVFQETQYF
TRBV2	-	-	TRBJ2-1	TGTGCCAGCAGTGATATAGCGAATGAGCAGTTCTTC	CASSDIANEQFF
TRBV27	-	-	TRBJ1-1	TGTGCCAGCAGTTTCTTTAGGAGCACTGAAGCTTTCTTT	CASSFFRSTEAFF
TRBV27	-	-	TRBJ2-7	TGTGCCAGCAGTCCCGACCCCAGACTTAGCTACGAGCAGTACTTC	CASSPDPRLSYEQYF